This TCR beta chain derives from a study of Graves' ophthalmopathy and Graves' hyperthyroidism. This clonotype was counted many times. RNA transcripts yielded amplified TCR beta CDR3 regions. HTBI primers were used in a first-round RT-PCR, which preceded a second-round multiplex PCR. TCRdb used MiXCR to reprocess the multiplex PCR reads, holding one entry per CDR3 protein. In the table there are roughly 170,000 distinct CDR3 sequences, approximately 40% of which are singletons. The V end was cut by 7 bases, the J end by 8 bases, with 14 bases between. The CDR3 spans 12 residues. From germline, CDR1 is LNHDA and CDR2 SQIVND (reference sequence).

This receptor was taken from a man aged 30-40 years with Graves' ophthalmopathy. This chain links TRBV19 with TRBJ1-2; maybe TRBD1 (5 bases). Sequenced input: peripheral blood. For the CDR3, the DNA is TGTGCCAGTAATTCAGGGCAAGGGGGCTACACCTTC. It is translated as CASNSGQGGYTF.